This T cell receptor (beta chain) was identified during a study of blood T cell repertoires in COVID-19. A few counts support this clone. Assay: immunoSEQ multiplex PCR; the TCRdb copy retains only in-frame clones and omits some. The sample carries under 70,000 clones, about four fifths recorded once. The sequenced sample consisted of peripheral blood. This clonotype was obtained from a human donor in a cohort sampled during active COVID-19.

CDR3 in DNA: TGCGCCAGCAGTTTAACTAGTGGCGAGACCCAGTACTTC. This codes for CASSLTSGETQYF. The chain employs TRBV5-1 and TRBJ2-5; D possibly corresponds to TRBD2 (5 bases). There are 13 residues in the CDR3. The V end was cut by 5 bases, the J end by 5 bases, with 13 bases between. Germline V gene data show CDR1 as SGHRS and CDR2 as YFSETQ.